This is a list of T cell receptor beta chains from one sample in a study of cytomegalovirus exposure and HLA in healthy donors. Generated by immunoSEQ multiplex PCR, the TCRdb table keeps only in-frame clones and is missing some. This sample carries approximately 150,000 clones, about 80% of them seen once, and the ten largest clones take approximately 10%. The sequenced material came from PBMCs. These receptor sequences come from a man aged 18 to 35 in good health and CMV-seropositive. Both conserved end residues are part of each CDR3.

j_gene	v_gene	CDR3aa
TRBJ1-2	TRBV9	CASSIFSGTGKGYTF
TRBJ2-3	TRBV29-1	CSAILAGGPDTQYF
TRBJ1-1	TRBV5-4	CASSLSLGGPYMNTEAFF
TRBJ2-1	TRBV30	CAWNLGLAGGNEQFF
TRBJ2-3	TRBV9	CASSVDGSTDTQYF
TRBJ1-2	TRBV14	CASSPSGTGTVGYTF
TRBJ2-4	TRBV11-1	CASSRLAGAGRDIQYF
TRBJ1-2	TRBV29-1	CSVEEGGENYGYTF
NA	TRBV5-1	CASSLGPSGGYGSYEQYF
TRBJ2-3	TRBV27	CASSPLSREGPLADTQYF
TRBJ1-4	TRBV4-1	CASSPYVSEKLFF
TRBJ1-1	TRBV5-1	CASSDPGHPNTEAFF
TRBJ2-3	TRBV18	CASSRGQSTDTQYF
TRBJ1-1	TRBV10-3	CAISDTTTMTEAFF
TRBJ1-2	TRBV5-5	CASSPPQVNYGYTF
TRBJ1-1	TRBV6-5	CASSPGSTEAFF
TRBJ2-3	TRBV6-5	CASSYPTHSTQYF
TRBJ2-7	TRBV9	CASSVGASGSRNEQYF
TRBJ2-1	TRBV6-6	CASSWAGEQFF
TRBJ2-2	TRBV6-1	CASSSGQGNTGELFF
TRBJ1-1	TRBV9	CASSPNRGGYAEAFF
TRBJ2-7	TRBV29-1	CSVGIGGTYEQYF
TRBJ1-1	TRBV9	CASGTGVTEAFF
TRBJ2-5	TRBV10-1	CASSESPGETQYF
TRBJ1-1	TRBV7-2	CASRGTGHTEAFF
TRBJ1-2	TRBV7-2	CASSKQQGYGYTF
TRBJ2-7	TRBV4-1	CASSQDDRDYEQYF
TRBJ2-7	TRBV27	CASSLGGPIYEQYF
TRBJ2-7	TRBV30	CAWTGTAPYEQYF
TRBJ2-1	TRBV5-1	CASSGGQGALNEQFF
TRBJ1-1	TRBV11-2	CASSQNREEAFF